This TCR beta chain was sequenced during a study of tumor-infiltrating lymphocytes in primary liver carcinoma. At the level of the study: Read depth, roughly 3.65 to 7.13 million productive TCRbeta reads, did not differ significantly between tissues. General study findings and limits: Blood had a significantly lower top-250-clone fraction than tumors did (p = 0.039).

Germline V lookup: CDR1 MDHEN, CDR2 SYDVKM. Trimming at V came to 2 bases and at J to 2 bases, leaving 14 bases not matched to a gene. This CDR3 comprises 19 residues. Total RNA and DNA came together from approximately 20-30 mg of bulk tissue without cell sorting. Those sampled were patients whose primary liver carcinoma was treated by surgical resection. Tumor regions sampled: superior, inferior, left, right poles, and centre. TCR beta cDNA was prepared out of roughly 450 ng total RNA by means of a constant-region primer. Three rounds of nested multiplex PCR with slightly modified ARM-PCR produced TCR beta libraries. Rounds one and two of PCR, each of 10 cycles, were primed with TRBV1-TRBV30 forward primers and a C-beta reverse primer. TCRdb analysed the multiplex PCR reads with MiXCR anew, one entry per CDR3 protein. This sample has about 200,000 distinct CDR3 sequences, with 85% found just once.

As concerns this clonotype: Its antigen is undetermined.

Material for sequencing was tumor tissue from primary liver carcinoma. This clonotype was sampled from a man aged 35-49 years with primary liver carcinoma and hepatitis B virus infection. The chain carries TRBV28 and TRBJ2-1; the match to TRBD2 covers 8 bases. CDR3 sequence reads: CASSLVKVLAGPTYNEQFF. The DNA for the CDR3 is TGTGCCAGCAGTTTAGTTAAGGTTTTAGCGGGGCCCACCTACAATGAGCAGTTCTTC.